This TCR beta chain was recovered during a study of early T cells in non-severe SARS-CoV-2 infection. The sample holds many counts of this clonotype. Individually, cDNA molecules had unique molecular identifiers attached to them. TCRdb reprocessed the 5' RACE reads with MiXCR, giving one entry per CDR3 protein. The sample lists 25,000 to 40,000 distinct CDR3 sequences; 5% to 7% were seen once. This CDR3 is 18 amino acids long. Per germline, CDR1 DFQATT and CDR2 SNEGSKA (reference sequence). The V segment lost 0 bases and the J segment 3 bases; nucleotides outside the gene matches: 15. The material sequenced was whole blood. The clonotype originates from an adult who was a healthcare worker with PCR-confirmed SARS-CoV-2 infection or an uninfected control (not recorded which). This chain uses TRBV20-1 with TRBJ2-3; 7 bases are a match to TRBD2. This CDR3 reads CSARDREREGRLTDTQYF. The CDR3 DNA reads as TGCAGTGCTAGAGATCGGGAGAGGGAGGGCCGGTTGACAGATACGCAGTATTTT.